The sequence of this T cell receptor (beta chain) was determined in a study of T-cell memory formation after mild COVID-19. As for the study in general: TCR clustering was largely donor specific.

Germline V lookup: CDR1 SQVTM, CDR2 ANQGSEA. V was shortened by 4 bases and J by 4 bases, with 19 bases between the two germline ends. This CDR3 is 15 amino acids long. General observations from the study: Confirmation was lacking for SARS-CoV-2 specificity of second-wave clones that peaked on day 37. Clones shrinking between day 15 and 85 showed a balanced CD4/CD8 split, and those that grew later tilted toward CD4+.

TCRdb recomputed calls from the 5' RACE reads with MiXCR, one row per CDR3 protein. The table records around 340,000 distinct CDR3 sequences, approximately 14% of them present only once. This clonotype was observed many times. Antigen: not known. This TCR was sampled from a man between 18 and 29 years old who had mild COVID-19 (a few samples of this study predate the infection). Cell type and time point are not known. The chain carries TRBV29-1 and TRBJ1-2, with D maybe TRBD1 (5 bases). Material: PBMCs or a T cell subset sorted from them (not recorded which). DNA for the CDR3: TGCAGCGTTGGCCTCAAAGGTGTGACAGTCTATGGCTACACCTTC. As protein: CSVGLKGVTVYGYTF.